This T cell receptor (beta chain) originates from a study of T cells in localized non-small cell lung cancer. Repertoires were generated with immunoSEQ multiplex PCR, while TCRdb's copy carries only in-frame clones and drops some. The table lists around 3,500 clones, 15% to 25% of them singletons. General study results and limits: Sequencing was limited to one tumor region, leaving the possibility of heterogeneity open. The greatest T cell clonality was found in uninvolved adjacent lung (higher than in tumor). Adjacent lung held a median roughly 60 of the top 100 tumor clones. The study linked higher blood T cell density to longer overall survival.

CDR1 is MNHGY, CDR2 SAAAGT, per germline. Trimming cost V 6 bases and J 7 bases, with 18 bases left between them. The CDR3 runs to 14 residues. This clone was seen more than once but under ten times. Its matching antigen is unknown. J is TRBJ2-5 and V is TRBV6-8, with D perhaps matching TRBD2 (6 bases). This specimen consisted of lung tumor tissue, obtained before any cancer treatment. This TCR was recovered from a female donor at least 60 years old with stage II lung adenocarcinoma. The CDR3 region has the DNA TGTGCCAGCAGCCGCGAGATCCGGGGAGGGACCCAGTACTTC. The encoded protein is CASSREIRGGTQYF.